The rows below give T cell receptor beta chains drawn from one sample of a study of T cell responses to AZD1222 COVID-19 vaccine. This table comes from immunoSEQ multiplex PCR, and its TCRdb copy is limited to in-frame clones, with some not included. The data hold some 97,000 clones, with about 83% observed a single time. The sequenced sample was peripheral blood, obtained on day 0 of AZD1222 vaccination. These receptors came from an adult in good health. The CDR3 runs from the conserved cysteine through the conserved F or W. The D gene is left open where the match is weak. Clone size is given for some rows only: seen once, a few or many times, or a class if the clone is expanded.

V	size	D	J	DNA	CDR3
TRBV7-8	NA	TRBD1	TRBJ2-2	TGTGCCAGCAGCGCCAGACAGGGGGATTTGGTCGGGGAGCTGTTTTTT	CASSARQGDLVGELFF
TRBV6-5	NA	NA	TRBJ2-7	TGTGCCAGCAGTTACTCGGGTGTAGGGGTGGCCTACGAGCAGTACTTC	CASSYSGVGVAYEQYF
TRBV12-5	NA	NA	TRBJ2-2	TGTGCTAGTGGTTTGGGAGCGGGGAACACCGGGGAGCTGTTTTTT	CASGLGAGNTGELFF
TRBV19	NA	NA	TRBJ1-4	TGTGCCAGTAGTAGGTACAGCTCAACTAATGAAAAACTGTTTTTT	CASSRYSSTNEKLFF
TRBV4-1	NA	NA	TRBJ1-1	TGCGCCAGCAGCCCCCTGCGGGGGAACGGCCACACTGAAGCTTTCTTT	CASSPLRGNGHTEAFF
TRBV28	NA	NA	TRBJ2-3	TGTGCCAGCACAGGAGCCGCAGATACGCAGTATTTT	CASTGAADTQYF
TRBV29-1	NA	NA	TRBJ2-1	TGCAGCGTTGGTGGATGGACAGAAACGTACAATGAGCAGTTCTTC	CSVGGWTETYNEQFF
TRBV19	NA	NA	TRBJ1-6	TGTGCCAGTAGTATAACGACAGATAATTCACCCCTCCACTTT	CASSITTDNSPLHF
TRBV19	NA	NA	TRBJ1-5	TGTGCCAGTAGTATGACGTCGGGCAATCAGCCCCAGCATTTT	CASSMTSGNQPQHF
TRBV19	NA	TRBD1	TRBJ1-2	TGTGCCAGTATTCCAAGGGGGCTCAGGGACGCCTATGGCTACACCTTC	CASIPRGLRDAYGYTF
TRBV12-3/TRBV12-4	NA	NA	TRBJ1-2	TGTGCCAGCAGTTTTGAGGTATATGGCTACACCTTC	CASSFEVYGYTF
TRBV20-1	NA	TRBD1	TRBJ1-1	TGCAGTGCTAGTCCCCTACAGGGGGATGAAGCTTTCTTT	CSASPLQGDEAFF
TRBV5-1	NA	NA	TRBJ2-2	TGCGCCAGCAGCTCCACTGGGACGGCGAACACCGGGGAGCTGTTTTTT	CASSSTGTANTGELFF
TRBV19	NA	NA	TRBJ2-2	TGTGCCAGTAGTCGGGCGGGGCGAACCGGGGAGCTGTTTTTT	CASSRAGRTGELFF
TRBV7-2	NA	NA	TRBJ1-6	TGTGCCAGCAGCCCCACAGCCCTCTTGAGCTCCTATAATTCACCCCTCCACTTT	CASSPTALLSSYNSPLHF
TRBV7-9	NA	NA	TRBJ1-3	TGTGCCAGCAGCTTAGGGGAAGCTGGAAACACCATATATTTT	CASSLGEAGNTIYF
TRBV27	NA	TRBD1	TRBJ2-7	TGTGCCAGCAGGACAGGGGGCTCCTACGAGCAGTACTTC	CASRTGGSYEQYF
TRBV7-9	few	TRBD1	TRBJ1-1	TGTGCCAGCAGCTTTGGGGACAGGAACACTGAAGCTTTCTTT	CASSFGDRNTEAFF
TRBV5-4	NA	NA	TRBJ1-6	TGTGCCAGCAGCCGGGACGGAAGCTCCTATAATTCACCCCTCCACTTT	CASSRDGSSYNSPLHF
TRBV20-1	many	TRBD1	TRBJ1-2	TGCAGTGCTAGTTTGGCAGGGGGCTATGGCTACACCTTC	CSASLAGGYGYTF
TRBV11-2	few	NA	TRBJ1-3	TGTGCCAGCAGCTGGGGGCAGGGGCCTGGAAACACCATATATTTT	CASSWGQGPGNTIYF
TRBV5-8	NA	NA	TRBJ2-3	TGTGCCAGCAGCTTGGGCAGGGGTGGCGCAGATACGCAGTATTTT	CASSLGRGGADTQYF
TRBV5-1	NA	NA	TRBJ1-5	TGCGCCAGCAGCTTGGACAGTTATAGCAATCAGCCCCAGCATTTT	CASSLDSYSNQPQHF
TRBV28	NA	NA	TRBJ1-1	TGTGCCAGCAGTTTACTGGACAGTGACGGTTTCTTT	CASSLLDSDGFF
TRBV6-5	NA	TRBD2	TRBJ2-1	TGTGCCAGCAGAACCAAACTCGGGGGGGACAATGAGCAGTTCTTC	CASRTKLGGDNEQFF
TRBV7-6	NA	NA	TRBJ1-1	TGTGCCAGCAGCTTATATGGGGGTGGGACGAACACTGAAGCTTTCTTT	CASSLYGGGTNTEAFF
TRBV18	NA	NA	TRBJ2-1	TGTGCCAGCTCACCAGTCAACAGCAATGAGCAGTTCTTC	CASSPVNSNEQFF
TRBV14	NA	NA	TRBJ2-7	TGTGCCAGCAGCCAAGTCTCCGAGCAGTACTTC	CASSQVSEQYF
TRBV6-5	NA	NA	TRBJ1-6	TGTGCCAGCAGTTACGGCGGGGGGCAGCGTAATTCACCCCTCCACTTT	CASSYGGGQRNSPLHF
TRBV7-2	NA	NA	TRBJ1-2	TGTGCCAGCAGCCCCCGCTTAGGCTACACCTTC	CASSPRLGYTF
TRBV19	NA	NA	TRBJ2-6	TGTGCCAGTAGTAGGGGAGGCAGGGCTGGGGCCAACGTCCTGACTTTC	CASSRGGRAGANVLTF
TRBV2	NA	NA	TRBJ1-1	TGTGCCAGCAGTGATTTCGGGGGGCGGACTGAAGCTTTCTTT	CASSDFGGRTEAFF
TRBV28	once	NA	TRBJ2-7	TGTGCCAGCTCCTGGGGGGGCCGGGAGCAGTACTTC	CASSWGGREQYF
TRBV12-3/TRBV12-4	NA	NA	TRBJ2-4	TGTGCCAGCAGTTCAGTCCTCGGGGGCATTCAGTACTTC	CASSSVLGGIQYF
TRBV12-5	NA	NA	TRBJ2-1	TGTGCTAGTGGGCAGGAGAGCTCCTACAATGAGCAGTTCTTC	CASGQESSYNEQFF
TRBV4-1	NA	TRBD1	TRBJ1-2	TGCGCCAGCAGCCAAGATCCCCGGGGACAGCGTGCAGGCTACACCTTC	CASSQDPRGQRAGYTF
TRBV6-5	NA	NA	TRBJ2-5	TGTGCCAGCCAGACGACTAGGCTTGAGACCCAGTACTTC	CASQTTRLETQYF